The 10 T cell receptor beta chains below all came from one sample that was sequenced in a study of blood T cell repertoires in COVID-19. Only in-frame clones appear in the TCRdb table, and some are missing; sequencing was by immunoSEQ multiplex PCR. The repertoire has more than 300,000 clones, around nine tenths of them found once; the top ten carry 3.9%. The material sequenced was PBMCs or T cells enriched from blood (not recorded which). The source is a woman younger than 45 who had been exposed to COVID-19.

The rearrangement uses TRBV3-1 (or the pseudogene TRBV3-2) and TRBJ2-1; unclear D gene. The CDR3 has 13 residues. V was pared by 0 bases and J by 6 bases, with 6 bases between. Germline loops: CDR1 LGHDT, CDR2 YNNKEL (reference sequence). CDR3 DNA: TGTGCCAGCAGCCAAGACGTTTTCAATGAGCAGTTCTTC. Translating gives CASSQDVFNEQFF.

This clone was recorded once. In DNA, the CDR3 is TGTGCCAGCAGCCACTCCGGGACAGGGGGCTTTCCGACATATGGCTACACCTTC. This sequence encodes CASSHSGTGGFPTYGYTF. This chain links TRBV3-1 (or the pseudogene TRBV3-2) with TRBJ1-2, with 12 bases fitting TRBD1. Germline values: CDR1 LGHDT, CDR2 YNNKEL (reference sequence). Trimming removed 3 bases from V and 5 bases from J; junction bases left unmatched: 13. The CDR3 loop spans 18 amino acids.

The chain is built from TRBV10-3 and TRBJ1-3, with a weak D call TRBD1 (5 bases). This CDR3 spans 15 amino acids. V was trimmed by 6 bases and J by 0 bases, leaving 12 bases between them. Germline CDR1 ENHRY, CDR2 SYGVKD. CDR3 coding DNA: TGTGCCATCAGCCAGACAGAGTTCTCTGGAAACACCATATATTTT. Its protein is CAISQTEFSGNTIYF.

This sequence joins TRBV5-1 and TRBJ1-1, with 8 bases that match TRBD1. J gave up 0 bases and V 5 bases, and 9 bases lay outside the gene matches. Germline CDR1 SGHRS, CDR2 YFSETQ. The CDR3 is made up of 16 amino acids. The CDR3 region is CASSRTGSSMNTEAFF. DNA of the CDR3: TGCGCCAGCAGTCGGACAGGGTCTTCGATGAACACTGAAGCTTTCTTT.

This sequence joins TRBV6-5 and TRBJ1-1; weak D call: TRBD1 (5 bases). This CDR3 has 13 residues. CDR1 is MNHEY, CDR2 SVGAGI, per germline. The V gene lost 7 bases and the J gene lost 0 bases, with 9 bases spanning the gap. The DNA for the CDR3 is TGTGCCAGCACAGGGTTTGTGAACACTGAAGCTTTCTTT. Amino acids: CASTGFVNTEAFF.

V usage is TRBV28 and J usage is TRBJ2-5; D is undetermined. CDR3 length: 12 amino acids. Germline CDR1 MDHEN, CDR2 SYDVKM. V was shortened by 7 bases and J by 5 bases, with 11 bases between the two germline ends. The CDR3 DNA sequence: TGTGCCAGCACGGTTTCCGGGGAGACCCAGTACTTC. Translating gives CASTVSGETQYF.

With respect to this clone: The sample holds other DNA sequences that translate to the same CDR3. The rearrangement links TRBV5-6 to TRBJ1-2; TRBD1 matches 7 bases. Germline assignment: CDR1 SGHDT and CDR2 YYEEEE. Unmatched junction bases numbered 1, after V lost 0 bases and J lost 2 bases. This CDR3 has 14 amino acids. The CDR3 here is CASSLVGQNYGYTF. The CDR3 nucleotides are TGTGCCAGCAGCTTGGTGGGACAGAACTATGGCTACACCTTC.

As for this clone: Other DNA sequences in the same sample also yield this CDR3. This sequence joins TRBV2 and TRBJ1-5; 8 positions match TRBD1. Germline values: CDR1 SNHLY, CDR2 FYNNEI. J was trimmed by 7 bases and V by 6 bases; bases with no gene match: 5. The CDR3 runs to 13 residues. The CDR3, as DNA: TGTGCCAGCAGCGAGGACAGGGACCAGCCCCAGCATTTT. It yields the protein CASSEDRDQPQHF.

This clone was picked up one time. The gene calls are TRBV14 and TRBJ1-3; no clear D gene. CDR3 size: 15 residues. Germline lookup yields CDR1 SGHDN and CDR2 FVKESK. V was cut by 3 bases and J by 0 bases, with 9 bases left in between. The CDR3 nucleotides are TGTGCCAGCAGCCATCTAAGTAACTCTGGAAACACCATATATTTT. Protein: CASSHLSNSGNTIYF.

This clone was detected only a few times. V usage is TRBV9 and J usage is TRBJ2-7; D is perhaps TRBD2 (5 bases). Germline V gene lookup returns CDR1 SGDLS and CDR2 YYNGEE. The CDR3 totals 15 residues. The V end was cut by 0 bases, the J end by 4 bases, with 14 bases between. CDR3 nucleotides: TGTGCCAGCAGCGTAGCTGTTGGGCGCGGGTACGAGCAGTACTTC. This gives the protein CASSVAVGRGYEQYF.